These T cell receptor beta chains were read from a single sample in a study of response to subunit inactivated influenza vaccine. Via MiXCR, TCRdb re-called the RT-PCR reads, giving one row per CDR3 protein. This repertoire shows about 650,000 distinct CDR3 sequences, 12% to 15% found once; its top ten account for approximately 7.6%. The source was PBMCs from blood, collected less than 15 days before vaccination. Receptors originate from a man in his forties or fifties who received an inactivated influenza vaccine. Both conserved end residues are part of each CDR3. The D gene is left open where the match is weak. The size entry is marked missing in some rows and otherwise reads once, few, many or a size class.

few	.	TRBV12-3/TRBV12-4	TRBJ1-2	CASTPSTGYGYTF	TGTGCCAGCACCCCATCGACAGGCTATGGCTACACCTTC
.	.	TRBV5-1	TRBJ2-4	CASSPAVLYQNIQYF	TGCGCCAGCAGCCCGGCGGTACTATACCAAAACATTCAGTACTTC
few	.	TRBV20-1	TRBJ2-7	CSAGTDGSYEQYF	TGCAGTGCGGGGACGGACGGCTCCTACGAGCAGTACTTC
many	.	TRBV5-1	TRBJ2-2	CASRLTGNTGELFF	TGCGCCAGCCGACTGACAGGGAACACCGGGGAGCTGTTTTTT
.	TRBD1	TRBV4-3	TRBJ1-4	CASSQDTGDNEKLFF	TGCGCCAGCAGCCAAGATACAGGGGATAATGAAAAACTGTTTTTT
.	.	TRBV27	TRBJ1-6	CASSLKADSPLHF	TGTGCCAGCAGTTTAAAGGCTGATTCACCCCTCCACTTT
.	.	TRBV2	TRBJ1-2	CASNPGIGGYTF	TGTGCCAGCAACCCAGGGATAGGTGGCTACACCTTC
.	.	TRBV7-8	TRBJ2-3	CASNDGGPGVTQYF	TGTGCCAGCAATGACGGGGGCCCCGGAGTCACGCAGTATTTT
few	TRBD1	TRBV11-2	TRBJ2-2	CASSFGDRINTGELFF	TGTGCCAGCAGCTTTGGGGACAGGATTAACACCGGGGAGCTGTTTTTT
.	.	TRBV20-1	TRBJ1-2	CSASMTGSYGYTF	TGCAGTGCTAGTATGACAGGTAGTTATGGCTACACCTTC
.	TRBD1	TRBV29-1	TRBJ2-7	CSVEDWTGITYEQYF	TGCAGCGTTGAAGATTGGACAGGGATCACCTACGAGCAGTACTTC
many	.	TRBV7-2	TRBJ1-1	CASSPNLQGYTEAFF	TGTGCCAGCAGCCCGAACCTACAAGGGTACACTGAAGCTTTCTTT
few	TRBD1	TRBV12-3/TRBV12-4	TRBJ2-7	CASSFVTGGTYEQYF	TGTGCCAGCAGTTTTGTGACAGGGGGGACCTACGAGCAGTACTTC
many	.	TRBV12-3/TRBV12-4	TRBJ2-5	CASRNLQGRETQYF	TGTGCCAGCAGAAACCTACAGGGTCGAGAGACCCAGTACTTC
.	TRBD2	TRBV12-3/TRBV12-4	TRBJ2-1	CASSPRTSGRDEQFF	TGTGCCAGCAGTCCAAGGACTAGCGGGCGCGATGAGCAGTTCTTC
.	.	TRBV27	TRBJ1-1	CASSFSDLTEAFF	TGTGCCAGCAGTTTCTCGGACCTCACTGAAGCTTTCTTT
.	.	TRBV20-1	TRBJ2-1	CSARGKNNEQFF	TGCAGTGCTAGAGGTAAAAACAATGAGCAGTTCTTC
.	TRBD2	TRBV11-2	TRBJ2-7	CASSVSGGVSYEQYF	TGTGCCAGCAGCGTTAGCGGGGGGGTATCCTACGAGCAGTACTTC
few	TRBD2	TRBV5-1	TRBJ2-1	CASSLSLAEYNEQFF	TGCGCCAGCAGCTTATCCCTAGCGGAATACAATGAGCAGTTCTTC
.	.	TRBV20-1	TRBJ2-2	CSASGPSDRGGISNTGELFF	TGCAGTGCTAGCGGCCCTTCGGATCGCGGGGGCATTTCGAACACCGGGGAGCTGTTTTTT
few	TRBD2	TRBV5-6	TRBJ2-1	CASSLNPLLAGLEEQFF	TGTGCCAGCAGCTTGAACCCCCTGCTAGCGGGATTGGAGGAGCAGTTCTTC
many	.	TRBV12-3/TRBV12-4	TRBJ1-2	CASSLRGDYGYTF	TGTGCCAGCAGTTTACGGGGTGACTATGGCTACACCTTC
few	TRBD1	TRBV12-3/TRBV12-4	TRBJ2-2	CASRRGQGATGELFF	TGTGCCAGCAGGCGGGGACAGGGGGCTACCGGGGAGCTGTTTTTT
few	TRBD2	TRBV4-2	TRBJ2-1	CASSQEAGGSYNEQFF	TGTGCCAGCAGCCAAGAAGCGGGGGGATCCTACAATGAGCAGTTCTTC
.	.	TRBV29-1	TRBJ2-7	CSVVGSRYEQYF	TGCAGCGTTGTTGGGTCTCGGTACGAGCAGTACTTC
.	.	TRBV24-1	TRBJ1-2	CATSDWSRSYGYTF	TGTGCCACCAGTGATTGGTCACGGAGCTATGGCTACACCTTC
.	.	TRBV7-8	TRBJ1-5	CASTPEGWRNQPQHF	TGTGCCAGCACCCCGGAGGGATGGCGCAATCAGCCCCAGCATTTT
.	.	TRBV10-3	TRBJ2-3	CAISRGTSTDTQYF	TGTGCCATCAGCCGGGGTACTAGCACAGATACGCAGTATTTT
.	.	TRBV5-1	TRBJ2-1	CASSQLGGNNEQFF	TGCGCCAGCAGCCAACTAGGTGGGAACAATGAGCAGTTCTTC